This T cell receptor (beta chain) was retrieved from a study of naive and memory T cell subsets. An equimolar mix of two oligonucleotides served as the beta constant-region primer for TRBC1 and TRBC2. Four rounds of PCR amplified the ligated cDNA using nested alpha and beta constant-region primers plus SP2. TCRdb called the UMI-ligation and nested PCR reads again in MiXCR, with one record for every CDR3 protein. The table records under 150,000 distinct CDR3 sequences, 15% to 25% of them present only once. CD4+ T cell IFNgamma after overnight CMV lysate exposure gave donor CMV status. Sequential positive selection took CD4 T cells first, then CD8 T cells. Cells stained for CD3, CD4, CD8, CD45RA, CD27 and viability were sorted into four CD45RA/CD27 subsets. Study observations and caveats: Especially in CD8 cells, naive repertoires contained a few larger clonotypes, possibly CD45RA-re-expressing memory cells.

Points on this clonotype: Its target is unknown.

The V segment lost 6 bases and the J segment 6 bases; nucleotides outside the gene matches: 14. The CDR3 is 16 amino acids. CDR1 is MNHEY, CDR2 SVGAGI, per germline. Sequenced material: naive CD8+ T cells from blood. This sequence joins TRBV6-5 and TRBJ2-7, with 10 bases lining up with TRBD1. This receptor was identified in a human donor in good health. The chain's CDR3 is CASSMQTGTGVGEQYF. In DNA, the CDR3 is TGTGCCAGCAGCATGCAGACCGGGACAGGGGTCGGCGAGCAGTACTTC.